The next 3 T cell receptor beta chains were all read from a single sample in a study of Graves' ophthalmopathy and Graves' hyperthyroidism. The TCR beta CDR3 regions underwent amplification from RNA transcripts. HTBI primers served in a first-round RT-PCR, which a second-round multiplex PCR followed. TCRdb reprocessed the multiplex PCR reads with MiXCR, giving one entry per CDR3 protein. The sample lists over a million distinct CDR3 sequences, 36% occurring once. Sequenced: peripheral blood or thyroid tissue (not recorded which). Receptors originate from an adult man with Graves' hyperthyroidism.

This clonotype has ten or more counts. The chain links TRBV5-5 to TRBJ1-2; perhaps TRBD1 as D (5 bases). Per germline, CDR1 SGHKS and CDR2 YYEKEE (reference sequence). V lost 2 bases, J lost 0 bases, and 8 bases lay in between. The CDR3 contains 14 residues. The CDR3 loop reads CASSLGGANYGYTF. The DNA of the CDR3 is TGTGCCAGCAGCTTAGGAGGGGCTAACTATGGCTACACCTTC.

The rearrangement joins TRBV29-1 to TRBJ1-1; tentative D call: TRBD1 (6 bases). Germline assignment: CDR1 SQVTM and CDR2 ANQGSEA. The CDR3 totals 12 residues. The V gene lost 7 bases and the J gene lost 3 bases, with 12 bases spanning the gap. The DNA of the CDR3 is TGCAGCGGAAACAGGGACGACACTGAAGCTTTCTTT. Translated, it gives CSGNRDDTEAFF.

The chain carries TRBV10-3 and TRBJ2-5; 10 nucleotides agree with TRBD2. CDR3 length equals 20 residues. Germline-derived CDR1 and CDR2 are ENHRY and SYGVKD. Unmatched junction bases numbered 15, after V lost 1 base and J lost 1 base. The CDR3 coding sequence is TGTGCCATCAGTGAGTGGACGAGGAAAACTACTAGCGGGACCCAAGAGACCCAGTACTTC. This encodes CAISEWTRKTTSGTQETQYF.